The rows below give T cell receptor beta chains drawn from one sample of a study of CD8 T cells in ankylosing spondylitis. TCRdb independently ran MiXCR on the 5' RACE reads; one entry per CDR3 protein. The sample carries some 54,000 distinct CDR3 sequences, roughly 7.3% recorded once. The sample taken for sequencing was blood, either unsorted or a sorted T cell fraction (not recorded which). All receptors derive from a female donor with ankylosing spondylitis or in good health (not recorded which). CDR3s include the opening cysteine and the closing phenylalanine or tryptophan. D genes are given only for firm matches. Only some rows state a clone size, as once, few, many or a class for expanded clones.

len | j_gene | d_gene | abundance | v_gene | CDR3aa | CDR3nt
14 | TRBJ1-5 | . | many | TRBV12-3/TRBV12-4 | CASSPAGVHQPQHF | TGTGCCAGCAGTCCCGCGGGGGTTCATCAGCCCCAGCATTTT
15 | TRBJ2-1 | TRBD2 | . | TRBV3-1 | CASSPDSGGYNEQFF | TGTGCCAGCAGCCCCGACAGCGGGGGGTACAATGAGCAGTTCTTC
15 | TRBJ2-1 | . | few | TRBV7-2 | CASSPRSEQNNEQFF | TGTGCCAGCAGTCCGAGATCTGAGCAGAATAATGAGCAGTTCTTC
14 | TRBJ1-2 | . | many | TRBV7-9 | CASSPQTDTYGYTF | TGTGCCAGCAGCCCCCAGACAGACACCTATGGCTACACCTTC
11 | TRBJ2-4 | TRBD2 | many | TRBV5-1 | CASAAGDIQYF | TGCGCCAGCGCCGCGGGGGACATTCAGTACTTC
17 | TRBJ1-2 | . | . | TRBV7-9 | CASSSTFGSGDAQGYTF | TGTGCCAGCAGCTCCACTTTTGGATCCGGCGATGCGCAAGGCTACACCTTC
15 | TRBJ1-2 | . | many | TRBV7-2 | CASSPRSQIVYGYTF | TGTGCCAGCAGCCCCCGGAGTCAGATCGTCTATGGCTACACCTTC
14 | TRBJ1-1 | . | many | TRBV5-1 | CASSLGTVNTEAFF | TGCGCCAGCAGTTTGGGGACGGTGAACACTGAAGCTTTCTTT
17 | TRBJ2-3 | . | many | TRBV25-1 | CASSEGIKTLLTDTQYF | TGTGCCAGCAGTGAAGGGATAAAAACCCTACTCACAGATACGCAGTATTTT
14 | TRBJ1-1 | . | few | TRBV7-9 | CASSLAGSSTEAFF | TGTGCCAGCAGCTTAGCGGGGTCCTCCACTGAAGCTTTCTTT
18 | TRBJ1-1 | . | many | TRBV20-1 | CSVRARDRIPSGNTEAFF | TGCAGTGTTAGGGCTAGGGACCGAATCCCCTCGGGCAACACTGAAGCTTTCTTT
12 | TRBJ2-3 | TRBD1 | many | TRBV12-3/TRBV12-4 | CASRGQTDTQYF | TGTGCCAGTAGGGGACAGACAGATACGCAGTATTTT
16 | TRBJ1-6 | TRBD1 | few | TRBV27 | CASSLVSRGHGSPLHF | TGTGCCAGCAGTTTGGTGTCCAGGGGGCATGGTTCACCCCTCCACTTT
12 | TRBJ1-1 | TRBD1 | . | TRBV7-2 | CASSSDRGEAFF | TGTGCCAGCAGCTCTGACAGGGGTGAAGCTTTCTTT
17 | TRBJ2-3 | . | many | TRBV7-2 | CASSLVSSAGGQDTQYF | TGTGCCAGCAGCTTAGTGAGCTCTGCGGGGGGACAGGATACGCAGTATTTT
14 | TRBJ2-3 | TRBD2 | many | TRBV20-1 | CSAELAGNTDTQYF | TGCAGTGCGGAACTAGCGGGCAACACAGATACGCAGTATTTT
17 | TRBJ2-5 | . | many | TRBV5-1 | CASSRGVRDHEQETQYF | TGCGCCAGCAGCAGGGGGGTCCGGGACCACGAACAAGAGACCCAGTACTTC
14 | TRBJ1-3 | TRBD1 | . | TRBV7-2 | CASSLQGGGNTIYF | TGTGCCAGCAGCTTACAGGGGGGAGGAAACACCATATATTTT
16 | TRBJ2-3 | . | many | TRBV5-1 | CASSLRAVGNTDTQYF | TGCGCCAGCAGCTTGCGGGCTGTGGGAAACACAGATACGCAGTATTTT
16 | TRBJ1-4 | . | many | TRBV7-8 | CASSFEVPLSGEKLFF | TGTGCCAGCAGCTTTGAGGTGCCCCTAAGTGGGGAAAAACTGTTTTTT
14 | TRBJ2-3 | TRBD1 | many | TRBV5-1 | CASEETGGTDTQYF | TGCGCCAGTGAAGAGACAGGGGGCACAGATACGCAGTATTTT
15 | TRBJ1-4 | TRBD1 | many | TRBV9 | CASSVEGTGYEKLFF | TGTGCCAGCAGCGTAGAGGGGACAGGGTACGAAAAACTGTTTTTT
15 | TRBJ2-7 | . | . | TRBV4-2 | CASSQGRGSSYEQYF | TGTGCCAGCAGCCAAGGGAGGGGGAGCTCCTACGAGCAGTACTTC
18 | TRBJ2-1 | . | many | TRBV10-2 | CASSAIFQGGAKGNEQFF | TGCGCCAGCAGTGCAATATTTCAGGGGGGGGCAAAGGGTAATGAGCAGTTCTTC
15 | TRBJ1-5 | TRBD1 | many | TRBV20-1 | CSAPADRGRNQPQHF | TGCAGTGCTCCGGCCGACAGGGGTCGGAATCAGCCCCAGCATTTT
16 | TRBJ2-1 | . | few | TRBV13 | CASSLGRGSSYNEQFF | TGTGCCAGCAGCTTAGGGCGGGGAAGCTCCTACAATGAGCAGTTCTTC
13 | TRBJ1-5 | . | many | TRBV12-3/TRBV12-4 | CASTLRPDQPQHF | TGTGCCAGCACCCTGAGACCCGATCAGCCCCAGCATTTT
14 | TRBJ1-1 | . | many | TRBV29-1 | CSVAASARGTEAFF | TGCAGCGTTGCCGCCAGTGCCCGGGGGACTGAAGCTTTCTTT
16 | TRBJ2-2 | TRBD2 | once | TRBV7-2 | CASSSWTSGGTGELFF | TGTGCCAGCAGCTCCTGGACTAGCGGGGGTACCGGGGAGCTGTTTTTT
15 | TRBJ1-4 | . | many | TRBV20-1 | CSARPLTGTNEKLFF | TGCAGTGCTAGGCCCTTGACTGGGACTAATGAAAAACTGTTTTTT
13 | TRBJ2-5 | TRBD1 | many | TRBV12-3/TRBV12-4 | CASLGQARETQYF | TGTGCCAGCCTTGGACAGGCTCGGGAGACCCAGTACTTC
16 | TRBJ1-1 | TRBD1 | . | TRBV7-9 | CASSVPWGTGNTEAFF | TGTGCCAGCAGCGTTCCGTGGGGGACAGGGAACACTGAAGCTTTCTTT
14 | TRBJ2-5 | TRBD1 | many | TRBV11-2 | CASSRGQTEETQYF | TGTGCCAGCAGCCGGGGACAGACTGAAGAGACCCAGTACTTC
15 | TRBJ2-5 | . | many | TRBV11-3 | CASSLGRGFGETQYF | TGTGCCAGCAGCTTAGGCAGGGGATTCGGAGAGACCCAGTACTTC
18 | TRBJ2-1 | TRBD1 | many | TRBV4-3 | CASSLHGPGTGSTLIRFF | TGCGCCAGCAGCCTGCATGGGCCCGGGACAGGGTCTACCCTCATTAGGTTCTTC
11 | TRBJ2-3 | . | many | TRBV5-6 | CASTSRGTQYF | TGTGCCAGCACCAGCCGGGGGACGCAGTATTTT
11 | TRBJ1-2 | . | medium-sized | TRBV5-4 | CASSLNYGYTF | TGTGCCAGCAGCTTGAACTATGGCTACACCTTC
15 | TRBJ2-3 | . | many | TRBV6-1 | CASSRGLAVKDTQYF | TGTGCCAGCAGCCGCGGGCTAGCTGTTAAGGATACGCAGTATTTT
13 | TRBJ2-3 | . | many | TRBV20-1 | CSARRGEADTQYF | TGCAGTGCCAGACGGGGTGAAGCAGATACGCAGTATTTT
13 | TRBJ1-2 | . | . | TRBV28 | CATVLPGHNGYTF | TGTGCCACCGTCCTTCCAGGGCACAATGGCTACACCTTC
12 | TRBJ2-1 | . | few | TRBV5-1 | CASRPSGGEQFF | TGCGCCAGCAGGCCATCGGGTGGCGAGCAGTTCTTC
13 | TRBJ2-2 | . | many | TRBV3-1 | CASSHRITGELFF | TGTGCCAGCAGCCATAGGATTACCGGGGAGCTGTTTTTT
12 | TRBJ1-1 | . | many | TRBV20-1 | CSAPTGDTEAFF | TGCAGTGCCCCCACGGGGGACACTGAAGCTTTCTTT
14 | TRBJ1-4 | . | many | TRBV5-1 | CASSLPGTGEKLFF | TGCGCCAGCAGCCTCCCAGGAACCGGGGAAAAACTGTTTTTT
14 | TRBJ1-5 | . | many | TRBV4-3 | CASSQAPGYQPQHF | TGCGCCAGCAGCCAAGCCCCGGGATATCAGCCCCAGCATTTT
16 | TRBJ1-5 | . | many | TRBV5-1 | CASSQRPDSHNQPQHF | TGCGCCAGCAGTCAACGCCCGGACAGCCACAATCAGCCCCAGCATTTT
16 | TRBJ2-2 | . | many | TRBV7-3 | CASSLGGIGNTGELFF | TGTGCCAGCAGCTTAGGGGGAATTGGGAACACCGGGGAGCTGTTTTTT
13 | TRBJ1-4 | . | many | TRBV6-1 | CASRTPKNEKLFF | TGTGCCAGCAGAACACCAAAAAATGAAAAACTGTTTTTT
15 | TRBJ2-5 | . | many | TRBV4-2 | CASSQVGRDEETQYF | TGTGCCAGCAGCCAAGTTGGCAGGGACGAAGAGACCCAGTACTTC
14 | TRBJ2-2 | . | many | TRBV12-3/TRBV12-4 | CASSGQTNTGELFF | TGTGCCAGCAGCGGACAGACCAACACCGGGGAGCTGTTTTTT
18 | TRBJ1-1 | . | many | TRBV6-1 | CASSETMGSPTSYTEAFF | TGTGCCAGCAGTGAGACCATGGGATCCCCCACGTCATACACTGAAGCTTTCTTT
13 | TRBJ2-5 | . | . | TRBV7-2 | CASSRQSQETQYF | TGTGCCAGCAGCCGACAGTCCCAAGAGACCCAGTACTTC
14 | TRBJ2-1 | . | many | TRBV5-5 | CASSKLGTNNEQFF | TGTGCCAGCAGCAAACTTGGGACAAACAATGAGCAGTTCTTC
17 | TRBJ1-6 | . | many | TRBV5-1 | CASSLDPSYSYNSPLHF | TGCGCCAGCAGCTTGGATCCAAGTTACTCCTATAATTCACCCCTCCACTTT